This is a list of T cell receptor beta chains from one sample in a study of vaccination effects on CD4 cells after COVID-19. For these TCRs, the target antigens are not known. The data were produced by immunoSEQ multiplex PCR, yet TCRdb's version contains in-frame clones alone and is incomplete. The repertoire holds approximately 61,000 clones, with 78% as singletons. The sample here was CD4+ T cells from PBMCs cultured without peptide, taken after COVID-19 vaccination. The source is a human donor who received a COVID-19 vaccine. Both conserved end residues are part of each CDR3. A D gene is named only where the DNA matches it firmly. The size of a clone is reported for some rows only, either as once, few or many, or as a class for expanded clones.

CASRDFSTDTQYF	TGTGCCAGCAGAGACTTTAGCACAGATACGCAGTATTTT	TRBJ2-3	13	-	-	TRBV6-4
CASSLDRGSYEQYF	TGTGCCAGCAGCTTGGACAGGGGCTCCTACGAGCAGTACTTC	TRBJ2-7	14	TRBD1	-	TRBV5-5
CASSPGGRSTDTQYF	TGTGCTAGCAGCCCCGGGGGCCGGTCCACAGATACGCAGTATTTT	TRBJ2-3	15	-	-	TRBV7-7
CASSQPRGVSGNTIYF	TGTGCCAGCAGCCAACCCAGGGGGGTTTCTGGAAACACCATATATTTT	TRBJ1-3	16	TRBD1	-	TRBV3-1/TRBV3-2
CASSLRGANTEAFF	TGCGCCAGCAGCCTTCGGGGGGCGAACACTGAAGCTTTCTTT	TRBJ1-1	14	-	-	TRBV5-1
CASSPGQGILNYGYTF	TGTGCCAGCAGCCCCGGACAGGGAATACTTAACTATGGCTACACCTTC	TRBJ1-2	16	TRBD1	once	TRBV3-1/TRBV3-2
CASSRQGSYEQYF	TGTGCCAGCAGCCGACAGGGTTCCTACGAGCAGTACTTC	TRBJ2-7	13	TRBD1	once	TRBV5-5
CASSFLDGELFF	TGTGCCAGCAGTTTCCTCGATGGGGAGCTGTTTTTT	TRBJ2-2	12	-	-	TRBV27
CASSISGGEFSEQFF	TGTGCCAGTAGTATATCAGGGGGAGAGTTTAGTGAGCAGTTCTTC	TRBJ2-1	15	TRBD1	-	TRBV19
CASSSGPGETQYF	TGTGCCAGCAGTTCGGGTCCCGGGGAGACCCAGTACTTC	TRBJ2-5	13	-	-	TRBV6-4
CASDLAGQETQYF	TGTGCCAGTGATCTGGCGGGACAAGAGACCCAGTACTTC	TRBJ2-5	13	-	-	TRBV6-5
CASSNKAALQHEQFF	TGTGCCAGCAGCAATAAGGCGGCCCTACAGCATGAGCAGTTCTTC	TRBJ2-1	15	-	-	TRBV21-1
CASSEALLSVAKNIQYF	TGTGCCAGCAGTGAAGCCCTTCTTAGCGTAGCCAAAAACATTCAGTACTTC	TRBJ2-4	17	-	-	TRBV2
CASSSRGESYGYTF	TGTGCCAGTAGTAGCAGGGGGGAGTCCTATGGCTACACCTTC	TRBJ1-2	14	TRBD1	few	TRBV19
CASSQYRGYSYEQYF	TGTGCCAGCAGTCAATACCGGGGGTATTCCTACGAGCAGTACTTC	TRBJ2-7	15	-	-	TRBV6-6
CASSLGEGPYGYTF	TGTGCCAGCAGCTTAGGAGAGGGTCCATATGGCTACACCTTC	TRBJ1-2	14	-	-	TRBV7-9
CASSDKASFRQPQHF	TGTGCCAGTAGCGATAAAGCTAGTTTCCGTCAGCCCCAGCATTTT	TRBJ1-5	15	-	few	TRBV19
CASSPWGEAFF	TGCGCCAGCAGCCCCTGGGGGGAAGCTTTCTTT	TRBJ1-1	11	-	-	TRBV5-1
CASSLDGRAYNEQFF	TGTGCCAGCAGCTTGGATGGCAGGGCCTACAATGAGCAGTTCTTC	TRBJ2-1	15	-	-	TRBV5-5
CSSGDYTF	TGCAGTTCGGGGGACTACACCTTC	TRBJ1-2	8	-	medium-sized	TRBV20-1
CASSPRTSGGSYNEQFF	TGTGCCAGCTCACCCCGGACTAGCGGGGGCTCCTACAATGAGCAGTTCTTC	TRBJ2-1	17	TRBD2	-	TRBV18
CASSLGAGLTTYEQYF	TGCGCCAGCAGTCTAGGAGCGGGACTGACGACCTACGAGCAGTACTTC	TRBJ2-7	16	TRBD2	-	TRBV5-1
CASSYSDQGGYGYTF	TGTGCCAGCAGTTACTCCGATCAGGGGGGCTATGGCTACACCTTC	TRBJ1-2	15	TRBD1	few	TRBV6-5
CAISGTRGPEQFF	TGTGCCATCAGTGGGACTAGGGGCCCGGAGCAGTTCTTC	TRBJ2-1	13	TRBD2	-	TRBV10-3
CASSLGRSGNTIYF	TGCGCCAGCAGCTTAGGACGTTCTGGAAACACCATATATTTT	TRBJ1-3	14	-	-	TRBV5-1
CASSADNRGETQYF	TGTGCCAGCAGCGCAGACAACAGGGGAGAGACCCAGTACTTC	TRBJ2-5	14	TRBD1	-	TRBV13
CATSGGTSGRAVSDTQYF	TGTGCCACCAGTGGCGGGACTAGCGGGAGGGCGGTTTCGGATACGCAGTATTTT	TRBJ2-3	18	TRBD2	-	TRBV24-1
CAIKRQGEDEQYF	TGTGCCATCAAACGCCAGGGAGAGGACGAGCAGTACTTC	TRBJ2-7	13	-	-	TRBV10-3
CASSLGGGSSYEQYF	TGTGCCAGCAGCTTAGGTGGGGGTAGCTCCTACGAGCAGTACTTC	TRBJ2-7	15	-	-	TRBV7-2
CASRTDREAYGYTF	TGTGCCAGCAGAACGGACAGGGAGGCCTATGGCTACACCTTC	TRBJ1-2	14	TRBD1	few	TRBV6-5
CASSEGTSLVEQYF	TGTGCCAGCTCCGAGGGGACTAGCTTAGTCGAGCAGTACTTC	TRBJ2-7	14	TRBD2	-	TRBV18
CAISESGDKNTEAFF	TGTGCCATCAGTGAGTCGGGGGACAAGAACACTGAAGCTTTCTTT	TRBJ1-1	15	-	-	TRBV10-3
CSASGPTSAGANVLTF	TGCAGTGCTAGTGGACCTACTAGCGCTGGGGCCAACGTCCTGACTTTC	TRBJ2-6	16	TRBD2	-	TRBV20-1
CASSSPGGRGGELFF	TGTGCCAGCAGTTCGCCGGGAGGGCGCGGCGGGGAGCTGTTTTTT	TRBJ2-2	15	TRBD2	-	TRBV28
CASGGRIKGLYEQYF	TGTGCCAGTGGAGGGAGGATAAAGGGACTCTACGAGCAGTACTTC	TRBJ2-7	15	-	-	TRBV19
CASRLAGTYEQYF	TGTGCCAGCCGGCTAGCGGGTACCTACGAGCAGTACTTC	TRBJ2-7	13	TRBD2	-	TRBV3-1/TRBV3-2
CASSPRGGDSGNTIYF	TGCGCCAGCAGCCCCAGAGGGGGGGACTCTGGAAACACCATATATTTT	TRBJ1-3	16	-	-	TRBV5-1
CASCLEPDTEAFF	TGTGCCAGCTGCCTGGAGCCCGACACTGAAGCTTTCTTT	TRBJ1-1	13	-	-	TRBV6-5
CASSEREIYNEQFF	TGCGCCAGCAGTGAGCGGGAGATCTACAATGAGCAGTTCTTC	TRBJ2-1	14	TRBD2	-	TRBV5-1
CASSPGGRNTEAFF	TGTGCCAGCAGTCCCGGGGGGAGAAACACTGAAGCTTTCTTT	TRBJ1-1	14	-	-	TRBV28
CASSPDSGGTEAFF	TGTGCCAGCTCACCAGATAGTGGGGGCACTGAAGCTTTCTTT	TRBJ1-1	14	-	-	TRBV18
CASSPRRTSGGGRTDTQYF	TGCGCCAGCAGCCCCAGGAGGACTAGCGGGGGGGGAAGAACAGATACGCAGTATTTT	TRBJ2-3	19	TRBD2	-	TRBV5-1
CASTPRGPSTLNQPQHF	TGTGCCAGTACCCCTAGGGGCCCATCAACCTTGAATCAGCCCCAGCATTTT	TRBJ1-5	17	-	-	TRBV19
CASNQQGQPQHF	TGTGCCAGCAATCAACAGGGGCAGCCCCAGCATTTT	TRBJ1-5	12	TRBD1	-	TRBV7-9
CASSELDTQYF	TGTGCCAGCAGTGAATTAGATACGCAGTATTTT	TRBJ2-3	11	-	once	TRBV6-1
CASSLDSIWSGSVYEQYF	TGTGCCAGCAGCTTAGATTCTATATGGTCAGGGTCGGTCTACGAGCAGTACTTC	TRBJ2-7	18	-	-	TRBV7-2
CAISPRQGERGYTF	TGTGCCATCAGTCCCCGACAGGGGGAAAGAGGCTACACCTTC	TRBJ1-2	14	TRBD1	few	TRBV10-3
CASSLRRVGYSNQPQHF	TGTGCCAGCAGCTTAAGACGGGTAGGATATAGCAATCAGCCCCAGCATTTT	TRBJ1-5	17	-	-	TRBV7-3
CASTLGSRPDYGYTF	TGTGCCAGCACCCTGGGCAGCCGTCCGGACTATGGCTACACCTTC	TRBJ1-2	15	-	-	TRBV5-4
CASSPPDFNYGYTF	TGTGCCAGCTCACCGCCTGATTTTAACTATGGCTACACCTTC	TRBJ1-2	14	-	once	TRBV18
CASSLKQIGEQFF	TGTGCCAGCAGCTTGAAACAAATAGGTGAGCAGTTCTTC	TRBJ2-1	13	-	-	TRBV5-4
CASSQPGGNYGYTF	TGTGCCAGCAGCCAACCGGGAGGGAACTATGGCTACACCTTC	TRBJ1-2	14	-	-	TRBV3-1/TRBV3-2
CASSDSQVSGSMYF	TGTGCCAGCAGTGACTCCCAAGTGAGCGGGAGTATGTACTTC	TRBJ2-7	14	TRBD2	-	TRBV6-5
CASSPGGQAYTEAFF	TGTGCCAGCAGCCCTGGAGGACAGGCCTACACTGAAGCTTTCTTT	TRBJ1-1	15	TRBD1	-	TRBV7-9